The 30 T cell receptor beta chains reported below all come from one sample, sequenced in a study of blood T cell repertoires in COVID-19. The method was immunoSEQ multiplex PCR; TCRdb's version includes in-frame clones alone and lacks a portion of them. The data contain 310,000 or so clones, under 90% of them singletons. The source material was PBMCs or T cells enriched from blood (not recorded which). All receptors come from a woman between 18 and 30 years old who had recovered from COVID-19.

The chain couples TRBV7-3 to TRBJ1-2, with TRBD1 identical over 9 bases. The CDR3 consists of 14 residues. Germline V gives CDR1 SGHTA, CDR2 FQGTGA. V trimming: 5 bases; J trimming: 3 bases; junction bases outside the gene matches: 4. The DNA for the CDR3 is TGTGCCAGCAGCGTTACAGGGGGCGACTATGGCTACACCTTC. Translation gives CASSVTGGDYGYTF.

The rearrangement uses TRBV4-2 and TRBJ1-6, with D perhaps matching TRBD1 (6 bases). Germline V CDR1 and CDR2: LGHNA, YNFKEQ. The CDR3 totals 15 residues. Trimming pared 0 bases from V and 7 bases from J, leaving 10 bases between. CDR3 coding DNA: TGTGCCAGCAGCCAAGATGGGACAAAAAATTCACCCCTCCACTTT. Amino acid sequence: CASSQDGTKNSPLHF.

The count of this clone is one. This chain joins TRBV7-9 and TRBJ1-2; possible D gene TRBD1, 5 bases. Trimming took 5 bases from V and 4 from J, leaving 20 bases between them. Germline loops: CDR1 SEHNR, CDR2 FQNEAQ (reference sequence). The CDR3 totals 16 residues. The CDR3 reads CASSDFGGDSSYGYTF. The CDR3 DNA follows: TGTGCCAGCAGCGATTTTGGGGGGGACTCCTCCTATGGCTACACCTTC.

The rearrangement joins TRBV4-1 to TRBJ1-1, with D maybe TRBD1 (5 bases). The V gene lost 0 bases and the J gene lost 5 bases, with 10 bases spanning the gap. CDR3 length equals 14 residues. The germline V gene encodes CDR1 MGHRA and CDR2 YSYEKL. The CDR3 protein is CASSQDAGMTEAFF. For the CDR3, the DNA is TGCGCCAGCAGCCAAGATGCAGGGATGACTGAAGCTTTCTTT.

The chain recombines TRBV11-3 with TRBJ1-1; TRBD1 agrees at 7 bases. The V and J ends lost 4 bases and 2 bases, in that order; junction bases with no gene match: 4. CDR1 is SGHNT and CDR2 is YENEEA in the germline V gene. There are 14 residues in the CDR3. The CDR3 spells CASSSRTGNTEAFF. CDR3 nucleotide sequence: TGTGCCAGCAGCTCCAGGACAGGAAACACTGAAGCTTTCTTT.

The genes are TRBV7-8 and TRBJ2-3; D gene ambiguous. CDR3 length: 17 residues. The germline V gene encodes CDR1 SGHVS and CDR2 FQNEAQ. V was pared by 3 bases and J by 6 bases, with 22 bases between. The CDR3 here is CASSFGTGSLATDTQYF. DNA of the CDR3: TGTGCCAGCAGCTTCGGTACGGGTAGCTTAGCTACGGATACGCAGTATTTT. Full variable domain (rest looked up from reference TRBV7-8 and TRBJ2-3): GAGVSQSPRYKVAKRGQDVALRCDPISGHVSLFWYQQALGQGPEFLTYFQNEAQLDKSGLPSDRFFAERPEGSVSTLKIQRTQQEDSAVYLCASSFGTGSLATDTQYFGPGTRLTVL.

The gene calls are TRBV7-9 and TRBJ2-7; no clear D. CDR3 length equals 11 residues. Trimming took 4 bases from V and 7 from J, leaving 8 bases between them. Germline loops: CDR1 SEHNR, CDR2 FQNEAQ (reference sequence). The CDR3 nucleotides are TGTGCCAGCAGCTGGTACGAGGAGCAGTACTTC. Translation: CASSWYEEQYF.

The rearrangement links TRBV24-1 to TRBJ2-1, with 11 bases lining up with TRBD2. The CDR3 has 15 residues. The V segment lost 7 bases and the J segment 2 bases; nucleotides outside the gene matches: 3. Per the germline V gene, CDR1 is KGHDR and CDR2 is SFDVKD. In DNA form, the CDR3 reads TGTGCCACCAGGGGGACTAGCGGAGCCTACAATGAGCAGTTCTTC. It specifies CATRGTSGAYNEQFF.

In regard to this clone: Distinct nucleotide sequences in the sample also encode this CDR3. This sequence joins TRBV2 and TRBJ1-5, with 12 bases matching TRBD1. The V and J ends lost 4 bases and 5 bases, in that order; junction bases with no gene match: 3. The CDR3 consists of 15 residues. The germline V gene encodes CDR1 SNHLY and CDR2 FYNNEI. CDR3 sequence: CASSGGTGGDQPQHF. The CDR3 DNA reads TGTGCCAGCAGTGGGGGGACAGGGGGCGATCAGCCCCAGCATTTT.

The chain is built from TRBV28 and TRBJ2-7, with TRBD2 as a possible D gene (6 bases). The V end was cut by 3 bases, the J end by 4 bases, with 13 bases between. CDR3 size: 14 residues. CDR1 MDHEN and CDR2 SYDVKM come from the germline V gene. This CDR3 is CASSFGGMRYEQYF. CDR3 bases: TGTGCCAGCAGTTTCGGCGGGATGAGGTACGAGCAGTACTTC.

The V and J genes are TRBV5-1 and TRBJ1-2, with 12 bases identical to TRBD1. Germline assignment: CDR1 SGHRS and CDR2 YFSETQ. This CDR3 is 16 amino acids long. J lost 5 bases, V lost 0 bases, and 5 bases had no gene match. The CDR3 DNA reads TGCGCCAGCAGCTTGGACGGGACAGGGGGCCTTTATGGCTACACCTTC. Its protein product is CASSLDGTGGLYGYTF.

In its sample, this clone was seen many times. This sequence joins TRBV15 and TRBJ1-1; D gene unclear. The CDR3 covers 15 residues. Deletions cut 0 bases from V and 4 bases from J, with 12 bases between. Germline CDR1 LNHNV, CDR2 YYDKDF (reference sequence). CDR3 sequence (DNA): TGTGCCACCAGCAGAGACCAAGAGGGTGGCACTGAAGCTTTCTTT. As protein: CATSRDQEGGTEAFF.

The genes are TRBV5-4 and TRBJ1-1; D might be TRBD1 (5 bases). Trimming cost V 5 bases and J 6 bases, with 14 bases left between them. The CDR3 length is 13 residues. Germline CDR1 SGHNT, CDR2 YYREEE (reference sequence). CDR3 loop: CASSWGRDSEAFF. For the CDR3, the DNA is TGTGCCAGCAGTTGGGGACGGGACTCTGAAGCTTTCTTT.

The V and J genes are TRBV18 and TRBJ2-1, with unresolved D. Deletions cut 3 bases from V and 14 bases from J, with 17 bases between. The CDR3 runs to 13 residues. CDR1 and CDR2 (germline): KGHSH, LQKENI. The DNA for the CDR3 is TGTGCCAGCTCACCGGCCACCCGTCACTACGAGTTCTTC. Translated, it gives CASSPATRHYEFF. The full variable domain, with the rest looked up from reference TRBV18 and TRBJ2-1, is NAGVMQNPRHLVRRRGQEARLRCSPMKGHSHVYWYRQLPEEGLKFMVYLQKENIIDESGMPKERFSAEFPKEGPSILRIQQVVRGDSAAYFCASSPATRHYEFFGPGTRLTVL.

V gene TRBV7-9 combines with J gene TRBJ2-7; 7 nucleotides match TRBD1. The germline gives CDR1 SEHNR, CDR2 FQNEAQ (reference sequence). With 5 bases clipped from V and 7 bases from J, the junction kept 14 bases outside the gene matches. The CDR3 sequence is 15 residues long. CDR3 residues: CASSDLRGRLREQYF. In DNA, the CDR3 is TGTGCCAGCAGCGATCTGAGGGGGCGGCTTCGGGAGCAGTACTTC.

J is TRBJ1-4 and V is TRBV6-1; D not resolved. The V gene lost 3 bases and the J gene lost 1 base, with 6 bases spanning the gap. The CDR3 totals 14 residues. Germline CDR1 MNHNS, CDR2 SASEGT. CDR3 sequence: CASSDRQTNEKLFF. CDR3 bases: TGTGCCAGCAGTGACAGACAAACTAATGAAAAACTGTTTTTT.

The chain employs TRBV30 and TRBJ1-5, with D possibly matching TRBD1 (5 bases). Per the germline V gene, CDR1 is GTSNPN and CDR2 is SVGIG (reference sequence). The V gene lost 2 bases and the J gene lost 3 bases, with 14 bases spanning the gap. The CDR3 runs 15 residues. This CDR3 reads CAWSSKQVPNQPQHF. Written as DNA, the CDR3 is TGTGCCTGGAGTTCCAAACAGGTCCCCAATCAGCCCCAGCATTTT.

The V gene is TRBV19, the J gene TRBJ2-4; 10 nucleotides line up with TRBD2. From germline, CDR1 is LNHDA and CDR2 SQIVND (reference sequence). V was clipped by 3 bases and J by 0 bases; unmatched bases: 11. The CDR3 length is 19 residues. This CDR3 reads CASSIGLADVLLAKNIQYF. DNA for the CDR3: TGTGCCAGTAGTATCGGACTAGCGGACGTCCTTCTAGCCAAAAACATTCAGTACTTC.

CDR3 sequence (DNA): TGTGCCAGCAGCTTGAGACGGGGGGCGGGCACAGATACGCAGTATTTT. This gives the protein CASSLRRGAGTDTQYF. V gene TRBV5-4 combines with J gene TRBJ2-3; D is possibly TRBD2 (7 bases). Deletions cut 1 base from V and 1 base from J, with 13 bases between. The germline CDR1 and CDR2 sequences are SGHNT and YYREEE (reference sequence). CDR3 length equals 16 residues. Full variable domain (missing parts from reference TRBV5-4 and TRBJ2-3): ETGVTQSPTHLIKTRGQQVTLRCSSQSGHNTVSWYQQALGQGPQFIFQYYREEENGRGNFPPRFSGLQFPNYSSELNVNALELDDSALYLCASSLRRGAGTDTQYFGPGTRLTVL.

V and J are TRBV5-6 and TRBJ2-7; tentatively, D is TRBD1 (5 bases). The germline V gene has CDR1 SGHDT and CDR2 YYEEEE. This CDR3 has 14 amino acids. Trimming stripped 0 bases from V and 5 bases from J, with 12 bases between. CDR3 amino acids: CASSLGRESHEQYF. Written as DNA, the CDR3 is TGTGCCAGCAGCTTGGGCAGGGAATCCCACGAGCAGTACTTC.

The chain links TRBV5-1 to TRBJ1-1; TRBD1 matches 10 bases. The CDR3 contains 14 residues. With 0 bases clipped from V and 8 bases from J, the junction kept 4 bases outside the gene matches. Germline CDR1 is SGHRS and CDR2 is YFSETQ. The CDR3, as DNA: TGCGCCAGCAGCTTGGGACAGGGGGCTTCCGAAGCTTTCTTT. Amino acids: CASSLGQGASEAFF. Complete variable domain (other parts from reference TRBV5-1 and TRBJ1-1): KAGVTQTPRYLIKTRGQQVTLSCSPISGHRSVSWYQQTPGQGLQFLFEYFSETQRNKGNFPGRFSGRQFSNSRSEMNVSTLELGDSALYLCASSLGQGASEAFFGQGTRLTVV.

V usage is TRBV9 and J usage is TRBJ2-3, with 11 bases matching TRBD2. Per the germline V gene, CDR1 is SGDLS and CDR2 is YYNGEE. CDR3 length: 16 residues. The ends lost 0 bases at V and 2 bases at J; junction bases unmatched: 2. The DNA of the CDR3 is TGTGCCAGCAGCGTAGGACTAGCGGGGCACACAGATACGCAGTATTTT. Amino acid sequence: CASSVGLAGHTDTQYF.

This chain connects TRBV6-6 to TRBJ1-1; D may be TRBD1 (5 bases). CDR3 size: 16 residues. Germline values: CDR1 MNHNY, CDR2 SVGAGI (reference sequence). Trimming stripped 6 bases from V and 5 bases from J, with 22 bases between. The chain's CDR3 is CASRDASYIGETEAFF. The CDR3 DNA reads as TGTGCCAGCAGGGATGCCTCCTACATAGGGGAAACTGAAGCTTTCTTT.

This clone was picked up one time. This CDR3 reads CASSPHRSRQPQHF. CDR3 coding DNA: TGTGCCAGCAGTCCCCACAGATCTCGTCAGCCCCAGCATTTT. J is TRBJ1-5 and V is TRBV28, with D unclear. This CDR3 is built from 14 residues. Per germline, CDR1 MDHEN and CDR2 SYDVKM. Trimming took 5 bases from V and 6 from J, leaving 14 bases between them.

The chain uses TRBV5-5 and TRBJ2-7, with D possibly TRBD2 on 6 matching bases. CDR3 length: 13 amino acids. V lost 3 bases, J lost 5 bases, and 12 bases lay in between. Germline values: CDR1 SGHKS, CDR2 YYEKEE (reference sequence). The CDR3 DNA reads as TGTGCCAGCAGCTGGGACCGCGGGGACGAGCAGTACTTC. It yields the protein CASSWDRGDEQYF. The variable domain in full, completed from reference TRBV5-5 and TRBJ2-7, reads DAGVTQSPTHLIKTRGQQVTLRCSPISGHKSVSWYQQVLGQGPQFIFQYYEKEERGRGNFPDRFSARQFPNYSSELNVNALLLGDSALYLCASSWDRGDEQYFGPGTRLTVT.

Here the CDR3 DNA reads TGTGCCAGTAGTCAGGGCGCCTCCTATAATTCACCCCTCCACTTT. This codes for CASSQGASYNSPLHF. The chain links TRBV19 to TRBJ1-6; possibly TRBD1 for D (5 bases). The germline CDR1 and CDR2 sequences are LNHDA and SQIVND (reference sequence). The germline V and J ends were trimmed by 5 bases and 0 bases, with 8 bases remaining between them. This CDR3 comprises 15 residues.

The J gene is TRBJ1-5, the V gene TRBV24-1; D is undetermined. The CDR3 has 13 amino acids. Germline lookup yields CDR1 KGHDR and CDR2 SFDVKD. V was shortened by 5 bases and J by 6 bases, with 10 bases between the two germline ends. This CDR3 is CATSGVSGQPQHF. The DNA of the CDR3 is TGTGCCACCAGTGGAGTGTCGGGTCAGCCCCAGCATTTT.

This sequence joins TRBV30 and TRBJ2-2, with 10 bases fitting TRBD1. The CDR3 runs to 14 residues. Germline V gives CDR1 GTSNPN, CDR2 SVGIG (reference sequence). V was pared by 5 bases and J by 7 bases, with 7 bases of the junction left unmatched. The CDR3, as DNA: TGTGCCTGGGAGGGACAGGGGCATGTCGGGGAGCTGTTTTTT. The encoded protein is CAWEGQGHVGELFF. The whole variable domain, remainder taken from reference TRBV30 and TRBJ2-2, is SQTIHQWPATLVQPVGSPLSLECTVEGTSNPNLYWYRQAAGRGLQLLFYSVGIGQISSEVPQNLSASRPQDRQFILSSKKLLLSDSGFYLCAWEGQGHVGELFFGEGSRLTVL.

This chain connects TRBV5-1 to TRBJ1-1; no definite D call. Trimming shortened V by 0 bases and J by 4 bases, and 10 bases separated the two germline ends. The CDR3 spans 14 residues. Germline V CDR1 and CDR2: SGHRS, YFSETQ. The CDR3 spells CASSLGAEGTEAFF. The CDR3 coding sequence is TGCGCCAGCAGCTTGGGGGCTGAGGGCACTGAAGCTTTCTTT.

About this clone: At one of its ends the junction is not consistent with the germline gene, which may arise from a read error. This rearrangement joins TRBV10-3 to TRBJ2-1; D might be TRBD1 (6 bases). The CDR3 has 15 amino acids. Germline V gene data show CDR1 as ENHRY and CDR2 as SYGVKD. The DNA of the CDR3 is TGTGCCATCACTGAGGGCAGGGACACAGGAAATGAGCAGTTCTTC. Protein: CAITEGRDTGNEQFF.